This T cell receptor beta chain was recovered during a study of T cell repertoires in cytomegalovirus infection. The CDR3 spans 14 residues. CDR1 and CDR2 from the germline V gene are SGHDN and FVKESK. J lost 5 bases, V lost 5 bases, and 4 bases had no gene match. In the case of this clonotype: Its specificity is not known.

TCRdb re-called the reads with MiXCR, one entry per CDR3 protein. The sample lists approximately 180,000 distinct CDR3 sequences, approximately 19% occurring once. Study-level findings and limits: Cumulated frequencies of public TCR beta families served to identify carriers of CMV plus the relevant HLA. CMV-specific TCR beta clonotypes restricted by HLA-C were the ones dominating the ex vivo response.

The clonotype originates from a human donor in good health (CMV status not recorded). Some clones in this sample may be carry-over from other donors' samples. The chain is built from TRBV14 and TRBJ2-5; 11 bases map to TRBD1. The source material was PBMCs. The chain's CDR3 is CASSGQGARETQYF. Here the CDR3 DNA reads TGTGCCAGCAGCGGACAGGGGGCGCGGGAGACCCAGTACTTC.